These T cell receptor beta chains were read from a single sample in a study of response to subunit inactivated influenza vaccine. TCRdb re-derived calls from the RT-PCR reads in MiXCR, one entry per CDR3 protein. This table holds roughly 540,000 distinct CDR3 sequences, around 21% found once. In addition, the sample was reused for a study of T cells expressing NK-cell markers.

The sample in question was CD4+ T cells sorted from PBMCs, obtained 11 to 12 days after vaccination. The receptors here all came from a middle-aged man who received an inactivated influenza vaccine. Both conserved end residues are part of each CDR3. A D gene is named only where the DNA matches it firmly. Clone size is given for some rows only: seen once, a few or many times, or a class if the clone is expanded.

d_call j_call clone_size v_call cdr3_aa cdr3_nt
NA TRBJ2-2 few TRBV12-3/TRBV12-4 CASSPTPTGNTGELFF TGTGCCAGCAGTCCAACGCCAACGGGGAACACCGGGGAGCTGTTTTTT
NA TRBJ1-2 few TRBV30 CAWSGGRNYGYTF TGTGCCTGGAGTGGTGGCAGGAACTATGGCTACACCTTC
NA TRBJ2-5 few TRBV30 CAWSGINQETQYF TGTGCCTGGAGTGGAATTAATCAAGAGACCCAGTACTTC
TRBD1 TRBJ1-1 many TRBV6-7 CASSYRDRQNTEAFF TGTGCCAGCAGTTACCGGGACAGGCAGAACACTGAAGCTTTCTTT
TRBD1 TRBJ1-2 few TRBV15 CATSREDREGYGYTF TGTGCCACCAGCAGAGAAGACAGGGAGGGTTATGGCTACACCTTC
NA TRBJ1-5 NA TRBV6-2/TRBV6-3 CASSLRPIGRENQPQHF TGTGCCAGCAGTTTGCGCCCAATTGGACGGGAGAATCAGCCCCAGCATTTT
TRBD2 TRBJ2-5 few TRBV3-1 CASSASGGEETQYF TGTGCCAGCAGCGCTAGCGGGGGGGAGGAGACCCAGTACTTC
NA TRBJ1-2 NA TRBV2 CASTREPEIYGYTF TGTGCCAGTACCCGGGAACCAGAGATTTATGGCTACACCTTC
NA TRBJ1-2 few TRBV7-8 CASSSIGRPYGYTF TGTGCCAGCAGCTCGATAGGACGGCCCTATGGCTACACCTTC
NA TRBJ2-4 few TRBV5-1 CASSLRPAGENIQYF TGCGCCAGCAGCTTGCGCCCAGCCGGGGAAAACATTCAGTACTTC
TRBD1 TRBJ1-3 few TRBV11-1 CASSSHGTGGSSSGNTIYF TGTGCCAGCAGCTCCCACGGGACAGGGGGAAGTTCCTCTGGAAACACCATATATTTT
TRBD2 TRBJ2-5 NA TRBV11-2 CASSARLAGGRETQYF TGTGCCAGCAGCGCCCGACTAGCGGGGGGGAGAGAGACCCAGTACTTC
TRBD1 TRBJ1-6 NA TRBV4-3 CASSQDRTGNNSPLHF TGCGCCAGCAGCCAAGATCGGACAGGGAACAATTCACCCCTCCACTTT
NA TRBJ2-1 NA TRBV12-3/TRBV12-4 CASSPSRAGPSYNEQFF TGTGCCAGCAGTCCTAGTCGGGCGGGGCCCTCCTACAATGAGCAGTTCTTC
TRBD1 TRBJ1-1 NA TRBV6-1 CASSTDRDAEAFF TGTGCCAGCAGTACGGACAGGGACGCTGAAGCTTTCTTT
NA TRBJ1-1 NA TRBV25-1 CASRSRISNTEAFF TGTGCCAGCAGATCTAGGATTTCGAACACTGAAGCTTTCTTT
NA TRBJ1-1 many TRBV7-2 CASSEGTVNTEAFF TGTGCCAGCAGCGAAGGGACGGTGAACACTGAAGCTTTCTTT